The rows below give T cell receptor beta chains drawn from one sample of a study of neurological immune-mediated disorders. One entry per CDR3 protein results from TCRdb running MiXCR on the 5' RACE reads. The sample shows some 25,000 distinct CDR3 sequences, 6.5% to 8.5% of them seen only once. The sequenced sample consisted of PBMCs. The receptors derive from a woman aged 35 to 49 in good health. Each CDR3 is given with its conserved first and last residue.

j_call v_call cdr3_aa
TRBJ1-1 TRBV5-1 CASSARQGGNTEAFF
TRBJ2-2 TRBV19 CASSMVRNTGELFF
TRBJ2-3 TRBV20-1 CSARESGTSGTPDTQYF
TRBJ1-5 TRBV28 CASLQGTQPQHF
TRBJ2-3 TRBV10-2 CASKGLAGGPDTQYF
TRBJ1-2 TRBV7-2 CASSLAPGTGGGSYGYTF
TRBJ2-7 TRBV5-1 CASSLGGESYEQYF
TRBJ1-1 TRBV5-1 CASSPDRGRTEAFF
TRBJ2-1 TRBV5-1 CASSHRDRGVNEQFF
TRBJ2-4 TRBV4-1 CASSQGYIRVAKNIQYF
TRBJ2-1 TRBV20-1 CSARDAGRGNDNEQFF
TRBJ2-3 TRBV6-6 CASSLGREASDTQYF
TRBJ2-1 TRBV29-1 CSVIGLAGSNEQFF
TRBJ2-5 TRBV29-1 CSVCYGRKETQYF
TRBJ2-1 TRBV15 CATREALRGIYNEQFF
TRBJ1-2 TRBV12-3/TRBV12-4 CASSFNPGLLYGYTF
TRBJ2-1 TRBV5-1 CASSPGGGFDEQFF
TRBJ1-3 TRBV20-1 CSAAGTVSNTIYF
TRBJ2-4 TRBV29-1 CSVEGASGTKNIQYF
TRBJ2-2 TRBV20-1 CSARLAGGLNTGELFF
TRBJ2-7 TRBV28 CASSLTGTPLEQYF
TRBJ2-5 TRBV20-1 CSASRGAGGPGETQYF
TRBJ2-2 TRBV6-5 CASSWGGSTGELFF
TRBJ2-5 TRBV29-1 CSVEDLRNGQGAETQYF
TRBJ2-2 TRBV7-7 CASSPSSNTGELFF
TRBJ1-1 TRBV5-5 CASSFYYPREKGTEAFF
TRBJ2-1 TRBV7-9 CASSFSSSGIYNEQFF
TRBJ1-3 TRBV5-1 CASSLIPGPDGNTIYF
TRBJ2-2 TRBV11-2 CASSPGPGELFF
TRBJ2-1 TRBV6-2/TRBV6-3 CASSRLEVQFF
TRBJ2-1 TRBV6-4 CASSPGGGTYNEQFF
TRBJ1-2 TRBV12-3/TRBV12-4 CASSLRYGDGYTF
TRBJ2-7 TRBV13 CASSSTLDRFGEQYF
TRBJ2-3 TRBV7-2 CASSGTGLAPPTDTQYF
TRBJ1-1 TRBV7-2 CASSPSGQGATEAFF
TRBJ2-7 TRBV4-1 CASSQDHGYEQYF
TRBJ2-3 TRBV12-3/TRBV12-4 CASSSGTSGPTDTQYF
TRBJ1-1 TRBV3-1 CASSQDTRNTEAFF
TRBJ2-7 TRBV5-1 CASSLVGQSYEQYF
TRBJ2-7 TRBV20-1 CSARLSGPYEQYF
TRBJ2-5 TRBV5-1 CASSSRDPPQQTQYF
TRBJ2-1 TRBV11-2 CASSFGGRAMDEQFF
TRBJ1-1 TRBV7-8 CASSQRTGGIEANTEAFF
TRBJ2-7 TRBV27 CASSSIAGEPEQYF
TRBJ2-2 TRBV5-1 CASSLKGQGTGELFF
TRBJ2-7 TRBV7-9 CASSLGQGTDEQYF
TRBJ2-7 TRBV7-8 CASSWGGFSGNSYEQYF
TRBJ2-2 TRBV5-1 CASSEGTSGELFF
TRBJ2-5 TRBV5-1 CASSLSPPPGQPKETQYF
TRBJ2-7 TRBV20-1 CSARDQASGSYEQYF
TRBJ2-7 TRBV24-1 CATSDSSGQGAYEQYF
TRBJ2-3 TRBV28 CASSSPATSPDTQYF
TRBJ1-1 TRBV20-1 CSARDDFRQGALANTEAFF
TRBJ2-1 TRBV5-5 CASSLTVYNEQFF